This TCR beta chain was recorded in a study of molecular identifiers for immune sequencing clone quantification. Whole-study findings and limits: In naive cells, under 1% of molecules belonged to clones above 20 RNA copies, against over 98% in effector cells. Because of identical TCR molecules sharing a barcode, sizes of highly expanded clones could be underestimated.

TCRdb used MiXCR to reprocess the PCR reads, holding one entry per CDR3 protein. Found here are tens of thousands of distinct CDR3 sequences, 15% to 20% of them singletons; the top ten hold approximately 1.5%. Germline CDR1 reads MNHEY; CDR2 reads SMNVEV (reference sequence). Trimming took off 6 bases at V and 0 bases at J, with 8 bases between the two ends. The CDR3 length is 14 residues. This clonotype was counted at least ten times. What it binds is unknown. This chain links TRBV27 with TRBJ1-4, with a weak D call TRBD1 (6 bases). This clonotype was obtained from a human donor in good health. Some libraries in this study had Jurkat cell RNA spiked in. Sequencing was done on a sample of naive CD8+ T cells from blood, with Jurkat cell RNA spiked in. Stated subset: FACS-sorted CD8+CD4-CCR7+CD45RA+ naive T cells. CDR3 sequence (DNA): TGTGCCAGCAGGGACAGCGCAACTAATGAAAAACTGTTTTTT. It yields the protein CASRDSATNEKLFF.